Below, 24 T cell receptor beta chains from the same sample are listed, as sequenced in a study of cytomegalovirus exposure and HLA in healthy donors. The PCR had 60 Vbeta and 13 Jbeta primers. Method: immunoSEQ multiplex PCR; TCRdb's copy keeps in-frame clones and lacks some. The table shows about 89,000 clones, with roughly four fifths occurring only once. Sequencing was done on a sample of PBMCs. The receptors come from a man aged 30 to 39 in good health and CMV-seronegative.

The V gene is TRBV29-1, the J gene TRBJ1-1; tentatively, D is TRBD1 (6 bases). From germline, CDR1 is SQVTM and CDR2 ANQGSEA. Trimming shortened V by 1 base and J by 3 bases, and 12 bases separated the two germline ends. This CDR3 spans 14 amino acids. CDR3 nucleotides: TGCAGCGTTGAAGGGACAGAGTATTACACTGAAGCTTTCTTT. This codes for CSVEGTEYYTEAFF.

Only a few counts were recorded for this clone. One end of the junction varies from germline; a read error may be responsible. J is TRBJ2-5 and V is TRBV7-9; D uncertain. CDR3 length equals 12 residues. CDR1 and CDR2 (germline): SEHNR, FQNEAQ (reference sequence). The CDR3 protein is CSSSTIGESQYF. CDR3 coding DNA: TGTTCCAGCAGCACTATCGGAGAGAGCCAGTACTTC.

The chain has TRBV14 and TRBJ2-2; tentatively, D is TRBD1 (6 bases). The CDR3 consists of 14 residues. In germline, CDR1 is SGHDN, CDR2 FVKESK. The V end lost 4 bases, the J end lost 6 bases, and 12 bases lay between the germline ends. CDR3 DNA: TGTGCCAGCAGCCCAGGGGTTGGCCCCGGGGAGCTGTTTTTT. Translation: CASSPGVGPGELFF.

The rearrangement uses TRBV6-1 and TRBJ2-3, with 9 bases that match TRBD1. CDR1 and CDR2 from the germline V gene are MNHNS and SASEGT. V lost 4 bases to trimming and J lost 6 bases; unmatched junction nucleotides: 11. This CDR3 is 16 amino acids long. CDR3 residues: CASSAHGQGLADTQYF. The CDR3 nucleotides read TGTGCCAGCAGTGCCCACGGACAGGGGTTGGCCGATACGCAGTATTTT.

The sample holds one count of this clone. The chain links TRBV4-1 to TRBJ2-2; the match to TRBD2 covers 9 bases. Per germline, CDR1 MGHRA and CDR2 YSYEKL. The CDR3 spans 17 residues. The J segment lost 4 bases and the V segment lost 1 base, leaving 7 bases of the junction unmatched. The CDR3 region is CASSQGGRGGSTGELFF. CDR3 DNA sequence: TGCGCCAGCAGCCAAGGTGGGCGGGGGGGTTCCACCGGGGAGCTGTTTTTT.

As for this clone: This specimen includes other DNA sequences encoding the same CDR3. This chain connects TRBV19 to TRBJ2-3; D possibly corresponds to TRBD1 (5 bases). The germline gives CDR1 LNHDA, CDR2 SQIVND (reference sequence). Trimming took off 4 bases at V and 1 base at J, with 9 bases between the two ends. The length of the CDR3 is 14 residues. The CDR3 protein is CASSKKTGTDTQYF. The CDR3 coding sequence is TGTGCCAGTAGTAAAAAGACAGGCACAGATACGCAGTATTTT.

The rearrangement uses TRBV7-9 and TRBJ2-7, with D possibly being TRBD1 (5 bases). Between the trimmed V and J ends, which lost 8 bases and 1 base, there was a span of 12 bases. CDR3 length equals 13 residues. Germline CDR1 SEHNR, CDR2 FQNEAQ (reference sequence). The CDR3 sequence: CASDDAGSYEQYF. The CDR3 DNA is TGTGCCAGCGATGATGCAGGGTCCTACGAGCAGTACTTC.

The CDR3 loop is CASSESGGFNEQYF. The CDR3 DNA reads TGCGCCAGCAGTGAGTCTGGAGGGTTCAACGAGCAGTACTTC. V gene TRBV10-2 combines with J gene TRBJ2-7, with a tentative D call TRBD2 (6 bases). The germline V gene encodes CDR1 WSHSY and CDR2 SAAADI. Trimming took off 0 bases at V and 5 bases at J, with 11 bases between the two ends. The CDR3 runs to 14 residues.

V gene TRBV4-1 combines with J gene TRBJ1-1, with 8 bases identical to TRBD1. This CDR3 spans 17 amino acids. Germline lookup yields CDR1 MGHRA and CDR2 YSYEKL. The trim removed 7 bases at V and 1 base at J, leaving 14 bases unmatched. The CDR3 DNA reads as TGCGCCAGCAACCTGAATCCCGGGGGACAGGCGAACACTGAAGCTTTCTTT. As protein: CASNLNPGGQANTEAFF.

The chain combines TRBV6-1 with TRBJ1-3, with 9 bases that match TRBD1. The ends lost 6 bases at V and 8 bases at J; junction bases unmatched: 5. This CDR3 contains 13 residues. Germline V CDR1 and CDR2: MNHNS, SASEGT. The CDR3 region is CASRRDRDHTIYF. DNA of the CDR3: TGTGCCAGCAGGAGGGACAGGGACCACACCATATATTTT.

J is TRBJ2-7 and V is TRBV6-1; 9 bases align to TRBD1. Germline V gene sequence: CDR1 MNHNS, CDR2 SASEGT. The CDR3 length is 15 residues. With V trimmed by 7 bases and J by 2 bases, 9 bases remained unmatched. CDR3 in DNA: TGTGCCAGCAAACCGGGACAGGGTAGGACCTACGAGCAGTACTTC. It specifies CASKPGQGRTYEQYF.

This clone was counted a few times. The genes are TRBV9 and TRBJ1-6, with 7 positions matching TRBD1. The CDR3 extends over 11 amino acids. V gave up 3 bases and J gave up 13 bases; unmatched junction bases: 1. Germline values: CDR1 SGDLS, CDR2 YYNGEE. The CDR3: CASSAGGPLHF. Written as DNA, the CDR3 is TGTGCCAGCAGCGCAGGGGGTCCCCTCCACTTT.

In regard to this clone: Other DNA sequences within the sample encode an identical CDR3. The J gene is TRBJ2-7, the V gene TRBV5-1; 7 positions match TRBD1. Germline assignment: CDR1 SGHRS and CDR2 YFSETQ. This CDR3 has 15 residues. Germline trimming cut 1 base from V and 1 base from J; bases unmatched to any gene: 5. DNA for the CDR3: TGCGCCAGCAGCTTGTATCAGGGGGTTTCCTACGAGCAGTACTTC. As protein: CASSLYQGVSYEQYF.

The V call is TRBV11-2, the J call TRBJ2-5; TRBD2 aligns across 10 bases. Germline values: CDR1 SGHAT, CDR2 FQNNGV. The CDR3 is made up of 15 amino acids. V lost 5 bases and J lost 7; bases outside the gene matches: 10. Here the CDR3 reads CASSPGLASSGTQYF. Written as DNA, the CDR3 is TGTGCCAGCAGCCCGGGACTAGCGAGCTCGGGGACCCAGTACTTC.

The chain recombines TRBV28 with TRBJ1-2, with D possibly TRBD1 on 5 matching bases. The CDR3 is 14 residues long. Germline CDR1 is MDHEN and CDR2 is SYDVKM. V was trimmed by 5 bases and J by 0 bases, leaving 10 bases between them. For the CDR3, the DNA is TGTGCCAGCAGTACAGGTCTCGCTAACTATGGCTACACCTTC. Translation: CASSTGLANYGYTF.

The rearrangement uses TRBV30 and TRBJ2-7; the match to TRBD1 covers 9 bases. V lost 1 base, J lost 9 bases, and 7 bases stayed unmatched. The CDR3 runs 13 residues. The V gene's germline CDR1 is GTSNPN and CDR2 SVGIG (reference sequence). The CDR3 loop reads CAWSAKTGGMQYF. The CDR3 region has the DNA TGTGCCTGGAGTGCCAAGACAGGGGGAATGCAGTACTTC.

This clone showed up just a few times. The J gene is TRBJ1-1, the V gene TRBV6-6; 9 bases map to TRBD1. Germline trimming cut 0 bases from V and 7 bases from J; bases unmatched to any gene: 0. Germline assignment: CDR1 MNHNY and CDR2 SVGAGI (reference sequence). This CDR3 is built from 13 residues. The CDR3 here is CASSYSGQGEAFF. CDR3 nucleotides: TGTGCCAGCAGTTACTCGGGACAGGGTGAAGCTTTCTTT.

This rearrangement joins TRBV2 to TRBJ2-1; 7 bases fit TRBD2. CDR1 SNHLY and CDR2 FYNNEI come from the germline V gene. CDR3 length: 15 amino acids. With V trimmed by 6 bases and J by 1 base, 6 bases remained unmatched. The CDR3 region has the DNA TGTGCCAGCAGGCAACTAGCGCCATCCTACAATGAGCAGTTCTTC. This encodes CASRQLAPSYNEQFF. The complete variable domain, with remaining parts taken from reference TRBV2 and TRBJ2-1, reads EPEVTQTPSHQVTQMGQEVILRCVPISNHLYFYWYRQILGQKVEFLVSFYNNEISEKSEIFDDQFSVERPDGSNFTLKIRSTKLEDSAMYFCASRQLAPSYNEQFFGPGTRLTVL.

This chain's CDR3 is CASSYVRAAAYEQYF. The CDR3 region has the DNA TGTGCCAGCAGTTACGTAAGGGCAGCGGCCTACGAGCAGTACTTC. The J gene is TRBJ2-7, the V gene TRBV6-5; D perhaps matches TRBD2 (5 bases). Germline CDR1 and CDR2: MNHEY and SVGAGI. V was pared by 2 bases and J by 2 bases, with 13 bases between. The CDR3 spans 15 residues.

This rearrangement joins TRBV6-1 to TRBJ2-7; the match to TRBD1 covers 7 bases. This CDR3 has 13 amino acids. Trimming cost V 4 bases and J 5 bases; bases outside gene matches: 5. Germline V gene lookup returns CDR1 MNHNS and CDR2 SASEGT. The CDR3 coding sequence is TGTGCCAGCAGTGTGACAGGGAACCACGAGCAGTACTTC. Translated: CASSVTGNHEQYF.

This chain uses TRBV15 with TRBJ2-3, with 7 nucleotides matching TRBD2. This CDR3 comprises 13 residues. Looked up from germline, CDR1 is LNHNV and CDR2 is YYDKDF (reference sequence). V dropped 8 bases and J dropped 2; count of bases not matched to a gene: 4. The CDR3 DNA is TGTGCCACCTCGGCGGGAGACACAGATACGCAGTATTTT. Amino acid sequence: CATSAGDTDTQYF.

This clone was detected only a few times. The J gene is TRBJ1-5, the V gene TRBV6-1; 11 bases match TRBD1. Germline V lookup: CDR1 MNHNS, CDR2 SASEGT. V gave up 2 bases and J gave up 7 bases; unmatched junction bases: 10. The CDR3 sequence is 17 residues long. CDR3 region: CASSEHLGQGANQPQHF. CDR3 nucleotide sequence: TGTGCCAGCAGTGAACACCTTGGACAGGGGGCTAACCAGCCCCAGCATTTT.

About this clone: The sample holds other DNA sequences that translate to the same CDR3. The chain links TRBV29-1 to TRBJ2-3; TRBD2 is a possible D gene (6 bases). Trimming cost V 6 bases and J 4 bases, with 17 bases left between them. The CDR3 length is 14 residues. Germline CDR1 is SQVTM and CDR2 is ANQGSEA. CDR3 sequence (DNA): TGCAGCGTAACGGGACTGCCCCCGCCAGATACGCAGTATTTT. As protein: CSVTGLPPPDTQYF.

J is TRBJ1-6 and V is TRBV15; the D is unclear. This CDR3 has 15 amino acids. Germline V gene data show CDR1 as LNHNV and CDR2 as YYDKDF (reference sequence). Trimming stripped 0 bases from V and 5 bases from J, with 8 bases between. For the CDR3, the DNA is TGTGCCACCAGCAGAGATCTGGCAGATAATTCACCCCTCCACTTT. Translated: CATSRDLADNSPLHF.